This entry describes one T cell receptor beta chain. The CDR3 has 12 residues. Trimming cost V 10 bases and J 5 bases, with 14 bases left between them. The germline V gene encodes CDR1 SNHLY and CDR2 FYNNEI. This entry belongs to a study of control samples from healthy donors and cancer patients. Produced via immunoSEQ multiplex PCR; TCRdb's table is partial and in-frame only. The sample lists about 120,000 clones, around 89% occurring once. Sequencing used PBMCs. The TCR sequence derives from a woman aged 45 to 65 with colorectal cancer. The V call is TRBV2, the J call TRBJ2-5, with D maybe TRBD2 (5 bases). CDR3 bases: TGTGCCACGGCGGGTTTGCGCGAGACCCAGTACTTC. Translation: CATAGLRETQYF.